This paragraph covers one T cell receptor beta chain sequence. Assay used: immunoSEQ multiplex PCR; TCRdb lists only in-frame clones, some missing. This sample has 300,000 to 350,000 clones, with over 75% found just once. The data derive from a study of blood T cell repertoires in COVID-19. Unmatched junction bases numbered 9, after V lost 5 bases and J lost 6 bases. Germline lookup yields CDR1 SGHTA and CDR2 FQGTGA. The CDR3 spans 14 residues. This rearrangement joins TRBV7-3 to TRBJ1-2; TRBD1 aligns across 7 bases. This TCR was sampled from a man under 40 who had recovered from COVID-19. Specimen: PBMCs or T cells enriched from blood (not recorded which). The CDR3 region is CASSPLNTGDGYTF. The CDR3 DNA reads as TGTGCCAGCAGCCCCCTTAATACAGGGGATGGCTACACCTTC.